This T cell receptor beta chain was documented in a study of Graves' ophthalmopathy and Graves' hyperthyroidism. This clonotype was detected ten times or more. The antigen remains unidentified. Whole-study findings and limits: The model predicted ophthalmopathy progression with about 70% sensitivity and under 75% specificity.

Ophthalmopathy donors' eye disease showed moderate-to-severe activity, CAS of at least 3, NOSPECS of at least 4 and duration under 3 months. CDR3 regions of TCR beta were amplified from RNA transcripts. Second-round multiplex PCR came after first-round RT-PCR with HTBI primers. TCRdb redid the calling of the multiplex PCR reads with MiXCR, one entry per CDR3 protein. The sample lists 600,000 to 700,000 distinct CDR3 sequences; approximately 39% were seen once. Germline loops: CDR1 SGHVS, CDR2 FQNEAQ. Trimming removed 0 bases at V and 2 bases at J, with 14 bases between. This CDR3 contains 17 residues.

The material sequenced was peripheral blood. The chain links TRBV7-8 to TRBJ1-5, with a possible D match to TRBD1 (5 bases). The sequence was obtained from an adult man with Graves' ophthalmopathy. The CDR3 nucleotides read TGTGCCAGCAGCTTAGCGGGTAGAGGGGCCGGCAATCAGCCCCAGCATTTT. Protein product: CASSLAGRGAGNQPQHF.